The T cell receptor (beta chain) under discussion was sequenced for a study of blood T cells in healthy people across ages. Concerning this clonotype itself: Antigen unknown.

Next came a second PCR, run for about 6 to 12 cycles, which used a sample-barcoded 5' primer along with a J-beta primer mix. Each cDNA molecule was tagged by a template-switch adaptor with 12 random nucleotides. TCRdb itself ran the 5' RACE reads through MiXCR, one entry per CDR3 protein. The data hold roughly 1,800,000 distinct CDR3 sequences, with roughly 50% observed a single time. The CDR3 is 17 amino acids. J was trimmed by 1 base and V by 4 bases; bases with no gene match: 9. The germline CDR1 and CDR2 sequences are ENHRY and SYGVKD. General study points: Correlation between TCR beta diversity and naive T cell percentage was strong. Per million T cells, the diversity of TCR beta decreased roughly linearly as age advanced. Lack of knowledge of donor CMV status possibly confounded expanded clonotype changes.

This sequence originates from a woman between 35 and 50 years old in good health. The gene calls are TRBV10-3 and TRBJ2-2, with 7 bases aligning to TRBD2. The sample consisted of blood. In DNA, the CDR3 is TGTGCCATCAGTGGACCTCCCGGGGGGAAGAACACCGGGGAGCTGTTTTTT. It specifies CAISGPPGGKNTGELFF.